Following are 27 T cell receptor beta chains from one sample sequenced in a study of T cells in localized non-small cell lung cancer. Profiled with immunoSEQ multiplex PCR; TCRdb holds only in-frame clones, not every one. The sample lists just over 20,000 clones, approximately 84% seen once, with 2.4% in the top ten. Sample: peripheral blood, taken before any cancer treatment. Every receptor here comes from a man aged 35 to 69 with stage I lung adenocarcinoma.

CDR3 loop: CATSRLGEGRGTDTQYF. CDR3 sequence (DNA): TGTGCCACCAGCAGACTTGGGGAGGGTAGAGGGACAGATACGCAGTATTTT. The chain links TRBV15 to TRBJ2-3; TRBD2 matches at 7 bases. The CDR3 covers 17 residues. J was trimmed by 3 bases and V by 2 bases; bases with no gene match: 11. Per the germline V gene, CDR1 is LNHNV and CDR2 is YYDKDF (reference sequence).

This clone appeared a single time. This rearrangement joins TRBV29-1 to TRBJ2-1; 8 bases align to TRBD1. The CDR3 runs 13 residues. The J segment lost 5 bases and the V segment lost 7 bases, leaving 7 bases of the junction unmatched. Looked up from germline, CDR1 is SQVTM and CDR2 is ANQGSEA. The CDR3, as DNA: TGCAGCGCCGAGGGGACAGGAGACAATGAGCAGTTCTTC. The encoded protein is CSAEGTGDNEQFF.

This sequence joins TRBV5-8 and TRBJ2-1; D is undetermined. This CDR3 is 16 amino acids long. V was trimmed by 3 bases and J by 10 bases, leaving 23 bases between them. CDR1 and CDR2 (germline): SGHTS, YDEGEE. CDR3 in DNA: TGTGCCAGCAGCTGGAGCCCCTTTCCGGCCCGCCTGGAGCAGTTCTTC. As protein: CASSWSPFPARLEQFF. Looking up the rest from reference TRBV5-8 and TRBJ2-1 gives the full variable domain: EAGVTQSPTHLIKTRGQQATLRCSPISGHTSVYWYQQALGLGLQFLLWYDEGEERNRGNFPPRFSGRQFPNYSSELNVNALELEDSALYLCASSWSPFPARLEQFFGPGTRLTVL.

CDR3 amino acids: CASSQRDTLKNTEAFF. The CDR3 bases are TGCGCCAGCAGCCAAAGGGACACTTTAAAGAACACTGAAGCTTTCTTT. The chain has TRBV4-1 and TRBJ1-1, with D perhaps TRBD1 (6 bases). The CDR3 has 16 residues. Germline V gives CDR1 MGHRA, CDR2 YSYEKL. Trimming left V 2 bases short and J 1 base short, with 14 bases between.

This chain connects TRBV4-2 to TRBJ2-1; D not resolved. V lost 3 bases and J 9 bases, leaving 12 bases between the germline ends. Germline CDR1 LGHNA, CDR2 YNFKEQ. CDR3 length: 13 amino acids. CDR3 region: CASSQLRGVEQFF. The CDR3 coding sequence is TGTGCCAGCAGCCAGCTCCGAGGAGTTGAGCAGTTCTTC.

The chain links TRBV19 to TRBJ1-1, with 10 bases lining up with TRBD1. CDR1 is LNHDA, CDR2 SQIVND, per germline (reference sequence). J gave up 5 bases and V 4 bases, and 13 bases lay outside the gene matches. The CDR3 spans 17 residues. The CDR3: CASSTPTGGQRGTEAFF. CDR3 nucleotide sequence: TGTGCCAGTAGTACCCCGACAGGGGGCCAAAGGGGGACTGAAGCTTTCTTT.

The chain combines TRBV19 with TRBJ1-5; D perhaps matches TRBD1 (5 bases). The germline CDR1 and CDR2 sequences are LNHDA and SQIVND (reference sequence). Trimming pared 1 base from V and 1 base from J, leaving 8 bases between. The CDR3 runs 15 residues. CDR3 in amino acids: CASSIARESNQPQHF. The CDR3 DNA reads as TGTGCCAGTAGTATAGCCAGGGAGAGCAATCAGCCCCAGCATTTT.

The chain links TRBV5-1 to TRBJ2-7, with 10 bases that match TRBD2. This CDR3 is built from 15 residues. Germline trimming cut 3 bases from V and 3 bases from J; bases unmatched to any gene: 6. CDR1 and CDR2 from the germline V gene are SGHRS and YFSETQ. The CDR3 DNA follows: TGCGCCAGCAGCTCCGGACTAGCGGATGACTACGAGCAGTACTTC. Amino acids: CASSSGLADDYEQYF.

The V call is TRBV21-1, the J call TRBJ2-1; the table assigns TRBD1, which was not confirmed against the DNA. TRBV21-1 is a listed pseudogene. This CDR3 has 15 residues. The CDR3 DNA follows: TGTGCCAGCAGCAAAGGTATAGGACAGGGCAATGAGCAGTTCTTC. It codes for CASSKGIGQGNEQFF.

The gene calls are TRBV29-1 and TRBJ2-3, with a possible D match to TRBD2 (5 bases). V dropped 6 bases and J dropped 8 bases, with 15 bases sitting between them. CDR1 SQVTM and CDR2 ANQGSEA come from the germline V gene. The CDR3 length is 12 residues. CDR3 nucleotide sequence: TGCAGCGTGGACTCCAACGTCACTACGCAGTATTTT. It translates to CSVDSNVTTQYF.

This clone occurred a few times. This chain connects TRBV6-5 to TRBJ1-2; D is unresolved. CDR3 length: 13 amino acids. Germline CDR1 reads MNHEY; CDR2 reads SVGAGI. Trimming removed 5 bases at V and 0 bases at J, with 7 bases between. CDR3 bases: TGTGCCAGCAGTATACACCCTAACTATGGCTACACCTTC. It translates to CASSIHPNYGYTF.

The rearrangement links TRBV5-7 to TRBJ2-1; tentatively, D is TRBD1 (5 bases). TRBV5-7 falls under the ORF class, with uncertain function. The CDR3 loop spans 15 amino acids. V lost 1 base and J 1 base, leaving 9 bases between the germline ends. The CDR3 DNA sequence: TGTGCCAGCAGCTTGTCAGCAGGGTCCTACAATGAGCAGTTCTTC. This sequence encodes CASSLSAGSYNEQFF.

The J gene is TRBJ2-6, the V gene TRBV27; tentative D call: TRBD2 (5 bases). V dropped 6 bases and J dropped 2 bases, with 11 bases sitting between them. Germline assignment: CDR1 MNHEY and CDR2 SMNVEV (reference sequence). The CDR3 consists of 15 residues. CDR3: CASRGYGAGANVLTF. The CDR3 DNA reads TGTGCCAGCAGGGGTTACGGGGCTGGGGCCAACGTCCTGACTTTC.

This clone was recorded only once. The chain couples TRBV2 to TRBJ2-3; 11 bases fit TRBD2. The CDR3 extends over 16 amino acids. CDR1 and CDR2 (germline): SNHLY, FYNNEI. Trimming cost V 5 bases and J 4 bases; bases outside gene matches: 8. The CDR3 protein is CASSPFTSGGADTQYF. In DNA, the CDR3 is TGTGCCAGCAGTCCTTTCACTAGCGGGGGCGCAGATACGCAGTATTTT.

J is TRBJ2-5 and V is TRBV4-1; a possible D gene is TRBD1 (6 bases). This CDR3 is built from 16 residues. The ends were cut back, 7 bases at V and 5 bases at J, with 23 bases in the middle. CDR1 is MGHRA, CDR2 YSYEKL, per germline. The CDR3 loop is CASTLSPAGVGETQYF. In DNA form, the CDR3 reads TGCGCCAGCACCTTGTCCCCGGCAGGGGTCGGGGAGACCCAGTACTTC.

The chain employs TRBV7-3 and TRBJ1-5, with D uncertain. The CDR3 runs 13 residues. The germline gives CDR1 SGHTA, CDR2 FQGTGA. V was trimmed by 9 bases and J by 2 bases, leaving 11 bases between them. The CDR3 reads CARETEGNQPQHF. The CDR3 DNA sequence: TGTGCCAGGGAAACAGAGGGCAATCAGCCCCAGCATTTT.

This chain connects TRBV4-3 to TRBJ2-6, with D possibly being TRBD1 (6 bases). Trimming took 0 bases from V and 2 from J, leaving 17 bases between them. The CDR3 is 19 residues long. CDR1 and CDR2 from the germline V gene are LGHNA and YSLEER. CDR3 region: CASSQDFQGRKAGANVLTF. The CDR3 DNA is TGCGCCAGCAGCCAAGATTTTCAGGGGAGAAAGGCTGGGGCCAACGTCCTGACTTTC.

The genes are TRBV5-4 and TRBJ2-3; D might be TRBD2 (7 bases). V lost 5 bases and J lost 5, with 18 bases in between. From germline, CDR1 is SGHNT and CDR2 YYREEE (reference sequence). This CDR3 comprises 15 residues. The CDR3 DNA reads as TGTGCCAGCAGTCCCCGGGCGGGGGCCCAAGATACGCAGTATTTT. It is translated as CASSPRAGAQDTQYF.

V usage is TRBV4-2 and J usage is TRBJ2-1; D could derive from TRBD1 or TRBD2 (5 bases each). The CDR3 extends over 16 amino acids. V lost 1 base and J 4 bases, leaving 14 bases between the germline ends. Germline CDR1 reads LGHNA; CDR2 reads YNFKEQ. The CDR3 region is CASSQGNTGRYNEQFF. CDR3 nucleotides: TGTGCCAGCAGCCAAGGCAATACGGGGCGGTACAATGAGCAGTTCTTC.

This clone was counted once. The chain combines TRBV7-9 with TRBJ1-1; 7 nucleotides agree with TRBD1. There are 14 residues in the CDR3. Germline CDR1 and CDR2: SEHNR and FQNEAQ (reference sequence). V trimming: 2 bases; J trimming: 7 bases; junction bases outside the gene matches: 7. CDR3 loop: CASSLNRDSFEAFF. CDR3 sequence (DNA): TGTGCCAGCAGCTTAAATCGGGACAGCTTTGAAGCTTTCTTT. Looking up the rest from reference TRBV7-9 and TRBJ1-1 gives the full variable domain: DTGVSQNPRHKITKRGQNVTFRCDPISEHNRLYWYRQTLGQGPEFLTYFQNEAQLEKSRLLSDRFSAERPKGSFSTLEIQRTEQGDSAMYLCASSLNRDSFEAFFGQGTRLTVV.

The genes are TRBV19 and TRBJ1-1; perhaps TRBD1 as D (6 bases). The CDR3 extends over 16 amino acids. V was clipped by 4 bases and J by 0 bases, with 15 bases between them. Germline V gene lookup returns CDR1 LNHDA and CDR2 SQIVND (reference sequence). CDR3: CASSNLGGVMNTEAFF. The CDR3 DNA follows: TGTGCCAGTAGTAACCTGGGGGGCGTTATGAACACTGAAGCTTTCTTT.

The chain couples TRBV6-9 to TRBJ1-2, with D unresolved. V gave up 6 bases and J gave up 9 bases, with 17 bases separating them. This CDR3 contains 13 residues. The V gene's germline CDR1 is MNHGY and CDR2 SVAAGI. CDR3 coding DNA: TGTGCCAGCAGCTTGGACGGCCTTCTCAGCTACACCTTC. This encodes CASSLDGLLSYTF.

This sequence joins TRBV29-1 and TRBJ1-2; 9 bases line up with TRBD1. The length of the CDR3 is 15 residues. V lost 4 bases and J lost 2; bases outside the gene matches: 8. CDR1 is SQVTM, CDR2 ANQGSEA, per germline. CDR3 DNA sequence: TGCAGCGTTGCTTCTCCGGGACAGGGCAACTATGGCTACACCTTC. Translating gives CSVASPGQGNYGYTF.

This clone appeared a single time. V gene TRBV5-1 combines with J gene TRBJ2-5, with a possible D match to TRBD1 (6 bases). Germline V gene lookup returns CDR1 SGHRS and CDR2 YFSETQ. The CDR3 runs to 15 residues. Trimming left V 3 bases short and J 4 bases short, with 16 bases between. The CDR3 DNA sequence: TGCGCCAGCAGCTCGAGCAGGGGTTCAGGAGAGACCCAGTACTTC. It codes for CASSSSRGSGETQYF.

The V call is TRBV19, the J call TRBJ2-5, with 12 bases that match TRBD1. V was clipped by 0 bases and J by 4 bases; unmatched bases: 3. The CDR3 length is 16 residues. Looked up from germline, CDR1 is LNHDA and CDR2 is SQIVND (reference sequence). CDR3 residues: CASSIEGQGAGETQYF. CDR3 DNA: TGTGCCAGTAGTATAGAGGGACAGGGGGCGGGAGAGACCCAGTACTTC. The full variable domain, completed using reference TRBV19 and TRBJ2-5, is DGGITQSPKYLFRKEGQNVTLSCEQNLNHDAMYWYRQDPGQGLRLIYYSQIVNDFQKGDIAEGYSVSREKKESFPLTVTSAQKNPTAFYLCASSIEGQGAGETQYFGPGTRLLVL.

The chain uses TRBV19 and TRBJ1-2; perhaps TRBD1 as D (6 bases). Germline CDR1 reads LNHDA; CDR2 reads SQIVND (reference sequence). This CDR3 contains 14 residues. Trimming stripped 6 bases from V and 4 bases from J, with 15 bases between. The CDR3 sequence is CASSLRDTLYGYTF. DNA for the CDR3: TGTGCCAGTAGCCTCCGGGACACGCTCTATGGCTACACCTTC.

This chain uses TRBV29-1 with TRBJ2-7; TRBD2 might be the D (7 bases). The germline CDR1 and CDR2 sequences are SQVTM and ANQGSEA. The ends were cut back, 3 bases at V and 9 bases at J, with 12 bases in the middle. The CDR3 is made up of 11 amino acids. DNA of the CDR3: TGCAGCGTTGAGTACAGGGAGGGGCAGTACTTC. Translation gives CSVEYREGQYF.